The text below deals with one TCR beta chain. The antigen remains undetermined. This specimen belongs to a study of brain T cells in children with intractable seizures. The V gene end was trimmed by 1 base and the J gene end by 8 bases; junction bases not matched to a gene: 7. CDR1 and CDR2 (germline): SGHDN, FVKESK. CDR3 length: 15 amino acids. The data were produced by immunoSEQ multiplex PCR, yet TCRdb's version contains in-frame clones alone and is incomplete. The sample includes about 80,000 clones, about 90% seen only once; the top ten take roughly 24%. Pre-surgery treatment included at least one anti-epileptic drug. General study findings and limits: Patients' HCMV serostatus was unknown; virus specificity rests on CDR3 similarity alone. Absence of clones before surgery may stem from lower sequencing depth.

The clonotype originates from a girl aged 2 to 10 with Rasmussen encephalitis and intractable seizures. The sample here was peripheral blood, taken at surgery. V usage is TRBV14 and J usage is TRBJ2-3, with 9 bases lining up with TRBD1. CDR3: CASSQVGTGLVTQYF. CDR3 DNA: TGTGCCAGCAGCCAAGTGGGGACAGGGCTCGTTACGCAGTATTTT.